Each of the 20 T cell receptor beta chains below was sequenced from the same sample in a study of identical twins. TCRdb independently ran MiXCR on the 5' RACE reads; one entry per CDR3 protein. The table includes roughly 230,000 distinct CDR3 sequences, about 8.3% detected once. The same data also contributed to another study, on yellow fever vaccine responses in identical twins.

Material for sequencing was CD8+ T cells sorted from blood. These TCRs come from a woman between 18 and 30 years old in good health.

This clonotype was seen ten or more times. The DNA of the CDR3 is TGTGCCAGCAGCTCCCTCTTGAACACCGGGGAGCTGTTTTTT. Translation: CASSSLLNTGELFF. This sequence joins TRBV27 and TRBJ2-2; D unclear. The CDR3 is 14 residues long. The germline V gene has CDR1 MNHEY and CDR2 SMNVEV (reference sequence). Trimming took 6 bases from V and 1 from J, leaving 9 bases between them.

The chain carries TRBV6-2 or TRBV6-3 and TRBJ2-7; D gene uncertain. V lost 3 bases to trimming and J lost 2 bases, with 11 bases between them. Looked up from germline, CDR1 is MNHEY and CDR2 is SVGEGT. The CDR3 has 14 residues. The CDR3 region is CASSYGWAAYEQYF. DNA of the CDR3: TGTGCCAGCAGTTATGGGTGGGCGGCCTACGAGCAGTACTTC.

This clonotype occurred a few times. This sequence joins TRBV7-9 and TRBJ2-1, with 7 bases identical to TRBD1. There are 15 residues in the CDR3. Germline-derived CDR1 and CDR2 are SEHNR and FQNEAQ (reference sequence). The junction had 10 bases not matched to a gene; V was cut back by 5 bases and J by 6 bases. The CDR3 loop is CASSDRDSPLNEQFF. The CDR3, as DNA: TGTGCCAGCAGCGACCGGGACAGCCCTCTCAATGAGCAGTTCTTC.

The chain joins TRBV6-1 to TRBJ1-5, with D possibly matching TRBD1 (6 bases). This CDR3 contains 14 residues. Germline assignment: CDR1 MNHNS and CDR2 SASEGT. V shed 5 bases and J shed 6 bases, with 14 bases lying between them. Written as DNA, the CDR3 is TGTGCCAGCAGTAAACAGGGTGGGTCTCAGCCCCAGCATTTT. Translation gives CASSKQGGSQPQHF.

The chain combines TRBV27 with TRBJ2-1; D call uncertain. The germline V gene has CDR1 MNHEY and CDR2 SMNVEV (reference sequence). The CDR3 totals 12 residues. Trimming stripped 7 bases from V and 1 base from J, with 5 bases between. The CDR3 is CASKGSYNEQFF. The CDR3, as DNA: TGTGCCAGCAAGGGATCCTACAATGAGCAGTTCTTC.

This clonotype was detected many times. Here the CDR3 DNA reads TGTGCCAGCAGCTTACAAAATCAGCCCCAGCATTTT. Amino acid sequence: CASSLQNQPQHF. The rearrangement joins TRBV5-5 to TRBJ1-5; D gene unclear. Germline values: CDR1 SGHKS, CDR2 YYEKEE (reference sequence). The V gene lost 2 bases and the J gene lost 4 bases, with 4 bases spanning the gap. The CDR3 consists of 12 residues.

The chain has TRBV24-1 and TRBJ2-5; TRBD2 matches at 8 bases. J was trimmed by 7 bases and V by 9 bases; bases with no gene match: 27. Germline loops: CDR1 KGHDR, CDR2 SFDVKD. The CDR3 has 19 amino acids. CDR3 amino acids: CATEDPKGRRGGIYGTQYF. CDR3 bases: TGTGCCACCGAAGACCCCAAAGGGCGGCGCGGGGGGATCTATGGGACCCAGTACTTC.

This clonotype was detected ten times or more. The rearrangement joins TRBV7-9 to TRBJ2-1, with D perhaps matching TRBD2 (5 bases). The germline V gene has CDR1 SEHNR and CDR2 FQNEAQ (reference sequence). Trimming pared 5 bases from V and 0 bases from J, leaving 11 bases between. The CDR3 extends over 15 amino acids. The CDR3 nucleotides are TGTGCCAGCAGCCCATCAGCGGCCTCCTACAATGAGCAGTTCTTC. Translating gives CASSPSAASYNEQFF. Variable domain in full (rest from reference TRBV7-9 and TRBJ2-1): DTGVSQNPRHKITKRGQNVTFRCDPISEHNRLYWYRQTLGQGPEFLTYFQNEAQLEKSRLLSDRFSAERPKGSFSTLEIQRTEQGDSAMYLCASSPSAASYNEQFFGPGTRLTVL.

The rearrangement joins TRBV9 to TRBJ1-1; D is ambiguous. Germline V gene lookup returns CDR1 SGDLS and CDR2 YYNGEE. Trimming removed 1 base at V and 1 base at J, with 11 bases between. The CDR3 has 15 amino acids. Written as DNA, the CDR3 is TGTGCCAGCAGCGTATTCACTGGAGAGAACACTGAAGCTTTCTTT. This codes for CASSVFTGENTEAFF.

In the case of this clonotype: It may be a read error: a sequence one base away is much more abundant. The rearrangement joins TRBV12-3 or TRBV12-4 to TRBJ2-3; D gene uncertain. Trimming stripped 2 bases from V and 4 bases from J, with 4 bases between. The CDR3 is made up of 12 amino acids. The CDR3 nucleotides read TGTGCCAGCAGTTTACTGCCAGATACGCAGTATTTT. It is translated as CASSLLPDTQYF.

This clonotype was detected ten times or more. This sequence joins TRBV11-1 and TRBJ2-2; maybe TRBD2 (5 bases). Trimming took 2 bases from V and 4 from J, leaving 14 bases between them. This CDR3 spans 16 amino acids. CDR1 and CDR2 (germline): SGHAT, FQDESV (reference sequence). The CDR3, as DNA: TGTGCCAGCAGCTTACGGCGCCTTGGGAGCACCGGGGAGCTGTTTTTT. It codes for CASSLRRLGSTGELFF.

This rearrangement joins TRBV29-1 to TRBJ2-1; D call uncertain. V lost 5 bases and J lost 7, with 9 bases in between. Germline assignment: CDR1 SQVTM and CDR2 ANQGSEA. The CDR3 totals 11 residues. DNA for the CDR3: TGCAGCGTTTCTCCCCCGAATGAGCAGTTCTTC. It codes for CSVSPPNEQFF.

The chain combines TRBV7-9 with TRBJ2-3; D is uncertain. V was trimmed by 2 bases and J by 1 base, leaving 10 bases between them. Germline CDR1 is SEHNR and CDR2 is FQNEAQ (reference sequence). CDR3 length: 15 residues. The CDR3 spells CASSLLRVGTDTQYF. CDR3 nucleotides: TGTGCCAGCAGCTTACTTCGGGTGGGCACAGATACGCAGTATTTT.

The sample holds a few counts of this clonotype. V is TRBV7-3 and J is TRBJ2-3, with TRBD2 matching 13 bases. This CDR3 is 15 amino acids long. After removal of 5 bases from V and 4 bases from J, the junction contained 3 bases not matched to a gene. CDR1 and CDR2 (germline): SGHTA, FQGTGA. The CDR3 reads CASSELAGGPDTQYF. The CDR3 bases are TGTGCCAGCAGCGAACTAGCGGGGGGGCCAGATACGCAGTATTTT. Combining the CDR3 with reference TRBV7-3 and TRBJ2-3 gives the whole variable domain GAGVSQTPSNKVTEKGKYVELRCDPISGHTALYWYRQSLGQGPEFLIYFQGTGAADDSGLPNDRFFAVRPEGSVSTLKIQRTERGDSAVYLCASSELAGGPDTQYFGPGTRLTVL.

This clonotype was seen more than once but under ten times. The chain recombines TRBV28 with TRBJ1-1; D remains unclear. CDR1 is MDHEN, CDR2 SYDVKM, per germline. The CDR3 consists of 13 residues. Trimming left V 5 bases short and J 4 bases short, with 11 bases between. The CDR3 nucleotides read TGTGCCAGCAGTCCGACTCTGGGCACTGAAGCTTTCTTT. As protein: CASSPTLGTEAFF.

This rearrangement joins TRBV7-6 to TRBJ2-7; D may correspond to TRBD1 or TRBD2 (5 bases each). Germline CDR1 and CDR2: SGHVS and FNYEAQ. V gave up 1 base and J gave up 2 bases, with 6 bases separating them. CDR3 size: 13 residues. In DNA form, the CDR3 reads TGTGCCAGCAGCTTAGGGGACGCCTACGAGCAGTACTTC. Protein sequence: CASSLGDAYEQYF.

In its sample, this clonotype was seen many times. The genes are TRBV7-2 and TRBJ2-3, with D perhaps TRBD2 (6 bases). Germline lookup yields CDR1 SGHTA and CDR2 FQGNSA. This CDR3 contains 13 residues. Trimming shortened V by 4 bases and J by 5 bases, and 10 bases separated the two germline ends. The chain's CDR3 is CASSYGGVDTQYF. The CDR3 DNA follows: TGTGCCAGCAGCTACGGCGGGGTAGATACGCAGTATTTT.

Only a few counts were recorded for this clonotype. The chain is built from TRBV30 and TRBJ2-2; 9 bases agree with TRBD1. Germline V gives CDR1 GTSNPN, CDR2 SVGIG (reference sequence). There are 14 residues in the CDR3. Trimming cost V 5 bases and J 4 bases; bases outside gene matches: 5. The CDR3 is CAWVQGAGTGELFF. The DNA of the CDR3 is TGTGCCTGGGTACAGGGGGCGGGCACCGGGGAGCTGTTTTTT. Full variable domain (outside the CDR3, taken from reference TRBV30 and TRBJ2-2): SQTIHQWPATLVQPVGSPLSLECTVEGTSNPNLYWYRQAAGRGLQLLFYSVGIGQISSEVPQNLSASRPQDRQFILSSKKLLLSDSGFYLCAWVQGAGTGELFFGEGSRLTVL.

The chain employs TRBV5-1 and TRBJ2-7, with 8 bases lining up with TRBD1. This CDR3 spans 19 amino acids. Trimming cost V 2 bases and J 0 bases; bases outside gene matches: 16. Germline CDR1 SGHRS, CDR2 YFSETQ. CDR3 loop: CASSFSGTLGQGSSYEQYF. Written as DNA, the CDR3 is TGCGCCAGCAGCTTTTCGGGGACCCTCGGACAGGGAAGCTCCTACGAGCAGTACTTC.

This clonotype was counted many times. The chain combines TRBV3-1 with TRBJ1-1; D is ambiguous. This CDR3 region has 15 residues. With 1 base removed from V and 0 bases from J, the gap between germline ends came to 9 bases. Germline V gene sequence: CDR1 LGHDT, CDR2 YNNKEL (reference sequence). The CDR3 nucleotides are TGTGCCAGCAGCCAAGGTCCCGGGATGAACACTGAAGCTTTCTTT. It specifies CASSQGPGMNTEAFF.